This T cell receptor (beta chain) originates from a study of neurological immune-mediated disorders. 5'RACE with 10-nucleotide random UMIs generated the cDNA. TCRdb re-called the 5' RACE reads through MiXCR, storing one row per CDR3 protein. The repertoire holds tens of thousands of distinct CDR3 sequences, with less than 2.5% as singletons. Germline CDR1 and CDR2: DFQATT and SNEGSKA (reference sequence). V lost 1 base, J lost 5 bases, and 4 bases stayed unmatched. The CDR3 is 14 residues long. Whole-study results and caveats: Subjects shared no identical expanded-clone CDR3 amino acid sequences, suggesting private TCR-beta repertoires in all groups. The level of TCR clonal expansion was highest in patients with HTLV-1-associated myelopathy and lowest in multiple sclerosis, where it fell below the level seen in healthy controls.

This clonotype was seen ten or more times. No antigen is known for it. This clonotype originated in a man aged 45-65 years with multiple sclerosis. Source material: PBMCs. The V and J genes are TRBV20-1 and TRBJ1-4; TRBD1 aligns across 7 bases. The CDR3 sequence is CSARVGQENEKLFF. The CDR3 DNA reads as TGCAGTGCTAGAGTCGGACAGGAGAATGAAAAACTGTTTTTT.